The clone carrying this T cell receptor (beta chain) appeared once. The data were obtained in a study of blood T cell repertoires in COVID-19. TCRdb keeps only in-frame clones here, not all; method: immunoSEQ multiplex PCR. The sample consists of fewer than 300,000 clones, around 88% of them appearing once. From germline, CDR1 is LGHDT and CDR2 YNNKEL (reference sequence). Trimming at V came to 6 bases and at J to 6 bases, leaving 10 bases not matched to a gene. CDR3 length: 15 residues. The rearrangement joins TRBV3-1 (or the pseudogene TRBV3-2) to TRBJ2-2; 7 nucleotides align to TRBD1. Material: PBMCs or T cells enriched from blood (not recorded which). The source is a woman between 35 and 50 years old with acute COVID-19. The CDR3 region has the DNA TGTGCCAGCAGAACGGGACAGTTCATCCCCGGGGAGCTGTTTTTT. Protein: CASRTGQFIPGELFF.